This T cell receptor (beta chain) was identified in a study of cytotoxic CD8 clonotypes in ibrutinib-treated CLL. Overall study context: Responses: roughly 25 partial, 2 complete; after median around 70 months, around 15 stayed remitted, 12 progressed. Study conclusions and caveats: Clonality rose at ibrutinib response, held steady in sustained remission, and fell toward baseline at progression.

Clones were read by immunoSEQ multiplex PCR, and TCRdb kept only the in-frame ones, dropping some. The sample includes approximately 10,000 clones, about four fifths seen only once; the top ten take 22%. About this clone: Its antigen is not identified.

Extraction of around 1.9 micrograms of genomic DNA from cryopreserved PBMCs supplied material for TCR beta libraries. The specimen comprised PBMCs, sampled at disease progression, from a patient treated with ibrutinib. This receptor was identified in a human donor with chronic lymphocytic leukemia.

Written as DNA, the CDR3 is TGCGCCAGCAGTGAGGGGGGACAGGGGAACACTGAAGCTTTCTTT. It yields the protein CASSEGGQGNTEAFF. The V gene is TRBV10-2, the J gene TRBJ1-1, with TRBD1 identical over 9 bases. The ends lost 2 bases at V and 1 base at J; junction bases unmatched: 2. CDR1 is WSHSY and CDR2 is SAAADI in the germline V gene. This CDR3 spans 15 amino acids.